The rows below give T cell receptor beta chains drawn from one sample of a study of blood T cell repertoires in COVID-19. Some clones are missing from TCRdb's copy, which holds only in-frame ones; the method was immunoSEQ multiplex PCR. This sample has roughly 230,000 clones, with 90% found just once. The material sequenced was peripheral blood. The receptors originated from a woman aged 60 to 75 with COVID-19, enrolled during active disease. CDR3s include the opening cysteine and the closing phenylalanine or tryptophan. Fields, in order: D gene, V gene, clone size, J gene, CDR3 length, CDR3 DNA, CDR3 protein. A D gene is named only where the DNA matches it firmly. Clone size, where shown, is once, few, many, or a class for clones that have expanded.

D gene: -
V gene: TRBV3-1/TRBV3-2
clone size: -
J gene: TRBJ2-3
CDR3 length: 14
CDR3 DNA: TGTGCCAGCAGCCCGACAGTTAGCACAGATACGCAGTATTTT
CDR3 protein: CASSPTVSTDTQYF

D gene: -
V gene: TRBV6-5
clone size: -
J gene: TRBJ1-2
CDR3 length: 14
CDR3 DNA: TGTGCCAGCAGTTACTCGGTTCAGAACTATGGCTACACCTTC
CDR3 protein: CASSYSVQNYGYTF

D gene: TRBD1
V gene: TRBV6-1
clone size: -
J gene: TRBJ1-5
CDR3 length: 19
CDR3 DNA: TGTGCCAGCAGTGAAGTGGGGACAGGGGGTATGGTTAGCAATCAGCCCCAGCATTTT
CDR3 protein: CASSEVGTGGMVSNQPQHF

D gene: TRBD2
V gene: TRBV3-1/TRBV3-2
clone size: -
J gene: TRBJ2-7
CDR3 length: 18
CDR3 DNA: TGTGCCAGCAGCCCCCGGACTCTTTGGGCGGGGGAAACCTACGAGCAGTACTTC
CDR3 protein: CASSPRTLWAGETYEQYF

D gene: -
V gene: TRBV12-3/TRBV12-4
clone size: -
J gene: TRBJ2-1
CDR3 length: 12
CDR3 DNA: TGTGCCAGCAGTTTAGGGGCTAATGAGCAGTTCTTC
CDR3 protein: CASSLGANEQFF

D gene: -
V gene: TRBV27
clone size: -
J gene: TRBJ2-7
CDR3 length: 13
CDR3 DNA: TGTGCCAGCAGTTTAGCCCGTCGAGGTGAGCAGTACTTC
CDR3 protein: CASSLARRGEQYF

D gene: -
V gene: TRBV5-5
clone size: -
J gene: TRBJ1-2
CDR3 length: 15
CDR3 DNA: TGTGCCAGCAGCTTGGCGACCGCAGGGTGGGATGGCTACACCTTC
CDR3 protein: CASSLATAGWDGYTF

D gene: -
V gene: TRBV7-2
clone size: -
J gene: TRBJ2-3
CDR3 length: 14
CDR3 DNA: TGTGCCAGCAGCCCTACCCTTTCCGCAGATACGCAGTATTTT
CDR3 protein: CASSPTLSADTQYF

D gene: -
V gene: TRBV18
clone size: -
J gene: TRBJ1-5
CDR3 length: 16
CDR3 DNA: TGTGCCAGCTCACCAGCAAGGAGGTATAGCAATCAGCCCCAGCATTTT
CDR3 protein: CASSPARRYSNQPQHF

D gene: -
V gene: TRBV7-2
clone size: few
J gene: TRBJ2-3
CDR3 length: 14
CDR3 DNA: TGTGCCAGCAGCACGCGTGGGCAGGCAGATACGCAGTATTTT
CDR3 protein: CASSTRGQADTQYF

D gene: -
V gene: TRBV15
clone size: -
J gene: TRBJ1-5
CDR3 length: 13
CDR3 DNA: TGTGCCACCAGCACGTATCCTGATCAGCCCCAGCATTTT
CDR3 protein: CATSTYPDQPQHF

D gene: -
V gene: TRBV29-1
clone size: -
J gene: TRBJ1-4
CDR3 length: 13
CDR3 DNA: TGCAGCGTTGGACGGAGGTTAGGGGAAAAACTGTTTTTT
CDR3 protein: CSVGRRLGEKLFF

D gene: TRBD1
V gene: TRBV7-9
clone size: -
J gene: TRBJ1-1
CDR3 length: 14
CDR3 DNA: TGTGCCAGCAGGGGACAGGGAGGAATCACTGAAGCTTTCTTT
CDR3 protein: CASRGQGGITEAFF

D gene: -
V gene: TRBV4-1
clone size: -
J gene: TRBJ1-1
CDR3 length: 14
CDR3 DNA: TGCGCCAGCAGCCAACAGGGTAGGCGGACTGAAGCTTTCTTT
CDR3 protein: CASSQQGRRTEAFF

D gene: TRBD1
V gene: TRBV7-2
clone size: few
J gene: TRBJ2-7
CDR3 length: 13
CDR3 DNA: TGTGCCAGCAGCCAGGAACAGGGGGGTGAGCAGTACTTC
CDR3 protein: CASSQEQGGEQYF

D gene: -
V gene: TRBV5-8
clone size: once
J gene: TRBJ2-5
CDR3 length: 13
CDR3 DNA: TGTGCCAGCAGGGAGGATCCTTCAGAGACCCAGTACTTC
CDR3 protein: CASREDPSETQYF

D gene: -
V gene: TRBV24-1
clone size: -
J gene: TRBJ2-5
CDR3 length: 12
CDR3 DNA: TGTGCCACCAGTGATACCTGGGGCGGCCAGTACTTC
CDR3 protein: CATSDTWGGQYF

D gene: TRBD1
V gene: TRBV5-1
clone size: once
J gene: TRBJ1-1
CDR3 length: 16
CDR3 DNA: TGCGCCAGCAGCTTGCTCCTCACAGGGGGCAACACTGAAGCTTTCTTT
CDR3 protein: CASSLLLTGGNTEAFF

D gene: TRBD1
V gene: TRBV4-2
clone size: -
J gene: TRBJ1-2
CDR3 length: 17
CDR3 DNA: TGTGCCAGCAGCCAAGATCTAGGGACAGCTTCTTCCTATGGCTACACCTTC
CDR3 protein: CASSQDLGTASSYGYTF

D gene: -
V gene: TRBV6-4
clone size: -
J gene: TRBJ1-5
CDR3 length: 13
CDR3 DNA: TGTGCCAGCAGTCAAGATTCGGATCAGCCCCAGCATTTT
CDR3 protein: CASSQDSDQPQHF

D gene: -
V gene: TRBV25-1
clone size: -
J gene: TRBJ1-2
CDR3 length: 16
CDR3 DNA: TGTGCCAGCAGTGAAAGTCCCATAGGGGCGGACTATGGCTACACCTTC
CDR3 protein: CASSESPIGADYGYTF

D gene: -
V gene: TRBV6-5
clone size: -
J gene: TRBJ1-1
CDR3 length: 13
CDR3 DNA: TGTGCCAGCAGTTACTACTTTAACACTGAAGCTTTCTTT
CDR3 protein: CASSYYFNTEAFF

D gene: -
V gene: TRBV11-3
clone size: -
J gene: TRBJ2-7
CDR3 length: 15
CDR3 DNA: TGTGCCAGCAGCGTAGGGGCCAGCGGATACTACGAGCAGTACTTC
CDR3 protein: CASSVGASGYYEQYF

D gene: TRBD1
V gene: TRBV10-3
clone size: -
J gene: TRBJ1-1
CDR3 length: 17
CDR3 DNA: TGTGCCATCAGGAAACAGGGGGCGAACGCGCAGGACACTGAAGCTTTCTTT
CDR3 protein: CAIRKQGANAQDTEAFF

D gene: -
V gene: TRBV2
clone size: -
J gene: TRBJ1-1
CDR3 length: 12
CDR3 DNA: TGTGCCAGCGATAGGGGGAGGGCTGAAGCTTTCTTT
CDR3 protein: CASDRGRAEAFF

D gene: -
V gene: TRBV5-6
clone size: -
J gene: TRBJ1-5
CDR3 length: 17
CDR3 DNA: TGTGCCAGCAGCTTCGGGCAGGGGATAAGGAGCAATCAGCCCCAGCATTTT
CDR3 protein: CASSFGQGIRSNQPQHF

D gene: -
V gene: TRBV11-2
clone size: -
J gene: TRBJ2-3
CDR3 length: 13
CDR3 DNA: TGTGCCAGCAGCTTAGGAGGAGGCGTTATCCAGTATTTT
CDR3 protein: CASSLGGGVIQYF

D gene: TRBD2
V gene: TRBV10-3
clone size: once
J gene: TRBJ2-2
CDR3 length: 16
CDR3 DNA: TGTGCCATCAGTGGGACGGCGGGGGGCCGTGCCGGGGAGCTGTTTTTT
CDR3 protein: CAISGTAGGRAGELFF

D gene: TRBD1
V gene: TRBV2
clone size: -
J gene: TRBJ1-4
CDR3 length: 14
CDR3 DNA: TGTGCCAGCAGGTCAGGGGGGTGGGATGAAAAACTGTTTTTT
CDR3 protein: CASRSGGWDEKLFF

D gene: -
V gene: TRBV9
clone size: -
J gene: TRBJ1-1
CDR3 length: 14
CDR3 DNA: TGTGCCAGCAGCGTAGACCCGGGGGGTACTGAAGCTTTCTTT
CDR3 protein: CASSVDPGGTEAFF

D gene: -
V gene: TRBV7-9
clone size: -
J gene: TRBJ2-7
CDR3 length: 14
CDR3 DNA: TGTGCCAGCAGCTCCGGGCCCCGGGGCTACGAGCAGTACTTC
CDR3 protein: CASSSGPRGYEQYF

D gene: TRBD1
V gene: TRBV5-1
clone size: -
J gene: TRBJ1-2
CDR3 length: 13
CDR3 DNA: TGCGCCAGCAAAAGGACAGGAGGCTATGGCTACACCTTC
CDR3 protein: CASKRTGGYGYTF

D gene: TRBD1
V gene: TRBV19
clone size: -
J gene: TRBJ2-5
CDR3 length: 14
CDR3 DNA: TGTGCCAGTACCCTGGGGACAGAAGAAGAGACCCAGTACTTC
CDR3 protein: CASTLGTEEETQYF

D gene: TRBD1
V gene: TRBV9
clone size: -
J gene: TRBJ1-3
CDR3 length: 15
CDR3 DNA: TGTGCCAGCAGCGTAGGCAGGGGGCCACGAAACACCATATATTTT
CDR3 protein: CASSVGRGPRNTIYF

D gene: TRBD1
V gene: TRBV11-2
clone size: -
J gene: TRBJ2-7
CDR3 length: 15
CDR3 DNA: TGTGCCAGCAGCTTAGTGGGGGACAGGGGCTACGAGCAGTACTTC
CDR3 protein: CASSLVGDRGYEQYF

D gene: -
V gene: TRBV2
clone size: -
J gene: TRBJ1-2
CDR3 length: 14
CDR3 DNA: TGTGCCAGCAAAGTGGGGGGGCGAGGCTATGGCTACACCTTC
CDR3 protein: CASKVGGRGYGYTF

D gene: -
V gene: TRBV10-3
clone size: few
J gene: TRBJ2-3
CDR3 length: 12
CDR3 DNA: TGTGCCATGGGTCTAGCGCGTGATACGCAGTATTTT
CDR3 protein: CAMGLARDTQYF

D gene: -
V gene: TRBV27
clone size: few
J gene: TRBJ1-1
CDR3 length: 14
CDR3 DNA: TGTGCCAGCAGTTACCGGGGAATGAACACTGAAGCTTTCTTT
CDR3 protein: CASSYRGMNTEAFF

D gene: TRBD1
V gene: TRBV7-2
clone size: -
J gene: TRBJ2-3
CDR3 length: 15
CDR3 DNA: TGTGCCAGCAGCTATGACAGGGGAAGCACAGATACGCAGTATTTT
CDR3 protein: CASSYDRGSTDTQYF

D gene: TRBD1
V gene: TRBV7-2
clone size: -
J gene: TRBJ2-7
CDR3 length: 15
CDR3 DNA: TGTGCCAGCAGCCCGACAGGGGGTAAACCCTACGAGCAGTACTTC
CDR3 protein: CASSPTGGKPYEQYF

D gene: TRBD1
V gene: TRBV7-2
clone size: -
J gene: TRBJ1-5
CDR3 length: 17
CDR3 DNA: TGTGCCAGCAGCCCCCAAGCAGGACAGGCCGTCGGTCAGCCCCAGCATTTT
CDR3 protein: CASSPQAGQAVGQPQHF

D gene: TRBD2
V gene: TRBV10-3
clone size: -
J gene: TRBJ2-5
CDR3 length: 18
CDR3 DNA: TGTGCCATCAGTGAGTCGGGACTAGCGGGGCCTCCCGGGGAGACCCAGTACTTC
CDR3 protein: CAISESGLAGPPGETQYF

D gene: -
V gene: TRBV12-3/TRBV12-4
clone size: few
J gene: TRBJ1-1
CDR3 length: 11
CDR3 DNA: TGTGCCAGCACCAAACAGACTGAAGCTTTCTTT
CDR3 protein: CASTKQTEAFF

D gene: -
V gene: TRBV19
clone size: once
J gene: TRBJ1-1
CDR3 length: 15
CDR3 DNA: TGTGCCAGTAGTATAGATCTGCGGGGGAACACTGAAGCTTTCTTT
CDR3 protein: CASSIDLRGNTEAFF

D gene: TRBD2
V gene: TRBV19
clone size: -
J gene: TRBJ2-1
CDR3 length: 18
CDR3 DNA: TGTGCCAGTAGTATAGAGCTAGCGGGGGGGACCCTGAGCAATGAGCAGTTCTTC
CDR3 protein: CASSIELAGGTLSNEQFF

D gene: -
V gene: TRBV19
clone size: -
J gene: TRBJ1-5
CDR3 length: 16
CDR3 DNA: TGTGCCAGTAGTATAGAAGGCCGAGAGGGCAATCAGCCCCAGCATTTT
CDR3 protein: CASSIEGREGNQPQHF

D gene: -
V gene: TRBV5-5
clone size: -
J gene: TRBJ1-2
CDR3 length: 14
CDR3 DNA: TGTGCCAGCACCTCCTCGGGAGGTAGAGATGGCTACACCTTC
CDR3 protein: CASTSSGGRDGYTF

D gene: -
V gene: TRBV3-1/TRBV3-2
clone size: -
J gene: TRBJ1-1
CDR3 length: 14
CDR3 DNA: TGTGCCAGCAGCCAAGATATAAGGGGGACTGAAGCTTTCTTT
CDR3 protein: CASSQDIRGTEAFF

D gene: -
V gene: TRBV29-1
clone size: few
J gene: TRBJ1-4
CDR3 length: 15
CDR3 DNA: TGCAGCGCCAGGGACGCGGGAAGGGGTAATGAAAAACTGTTTTTT
CDR3 protein: CSARDAGRGNEKLFF

D gene: -
V gene: TRBV9
clone size: -
J gene: TRBJ1-6
CDR3 length: 15
CDR3 DNA: TGTGCCAGCAGCTTCTCAGGGGATCGGAATTCACCCCTCCACTTT
CDR3 protein: CASSFSGDRNSPLHF

D gene: -
V gene: TRBV5-8
clone size: -
J gene: TRBJ1-2
CDR3 length: 15
CDR3 DNA: TGTGCCAGCAGCCCCCTCTTGACAGCTAACTATGGCTACACCTTC
CDR3 protein: CASSPLLTANYGYTF